This T cell receptor (beta chain) was recorded in a study of shared clonotypes between healthy human individuals. In germline, CDR1 is SEHNR, CDR2 FQNEAQ (reference sequence). Trimming took off 5 bases at V and 0 bases at J, with 13 bases between the two ends. The CDR3 is made up of 15 amino acids. Each PCR replicate from the sorted subsets contained 200 to 250 ng DNA, which is tens of thousands of T cell genomes. Measured with immunoSEQ multiplex PCR; TCRdb has only the in-frame clones, and not every one. The sample contains just over 2,000,000 clones, 90% to 95% of which appear only once. The TCR sequence derives from a man between 18 and 29 years old in good health. The chain joins TRBV7-9 to TRBJ1-1; D may be TRBD1 (6 bases). Sequenced: naive CD4+ T cells sorted from blood. Stated subset: CD45RA+ positively selected. CDR3 in DNA: TGTGCCAGCAGCGTACAGGGTTCATTGAACACTGAAGCTTTCTTT. It specifies CASSVQGSLNTEAFF.